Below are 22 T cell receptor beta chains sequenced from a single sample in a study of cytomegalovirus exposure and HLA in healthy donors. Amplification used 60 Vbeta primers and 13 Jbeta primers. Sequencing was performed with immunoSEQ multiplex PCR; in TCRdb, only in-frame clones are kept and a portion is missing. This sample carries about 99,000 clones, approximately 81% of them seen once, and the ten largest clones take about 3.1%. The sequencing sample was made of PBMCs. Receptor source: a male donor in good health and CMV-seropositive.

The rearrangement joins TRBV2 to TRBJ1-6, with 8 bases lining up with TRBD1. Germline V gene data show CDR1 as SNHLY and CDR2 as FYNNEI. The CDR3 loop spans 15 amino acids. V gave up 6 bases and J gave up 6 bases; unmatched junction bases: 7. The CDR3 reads CASREKQGGNSPLHF. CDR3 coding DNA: TGTGCCAGCAGAGAGAAACAGGGGGGTAATTCACCCCTCCACTTT.

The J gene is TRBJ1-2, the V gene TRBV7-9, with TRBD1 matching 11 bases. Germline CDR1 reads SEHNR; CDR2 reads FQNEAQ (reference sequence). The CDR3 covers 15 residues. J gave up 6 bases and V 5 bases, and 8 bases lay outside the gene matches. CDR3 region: CASSVTWTGGDGYTF. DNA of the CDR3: TGTGCCAGCAGCGTTACATGGACAGGGGGCGATGGCTACACCTTC.

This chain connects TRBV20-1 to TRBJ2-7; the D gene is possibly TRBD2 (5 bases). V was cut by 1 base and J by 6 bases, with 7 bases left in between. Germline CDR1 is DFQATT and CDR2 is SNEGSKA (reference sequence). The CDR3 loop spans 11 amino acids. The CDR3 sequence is CSARGGSEQYF. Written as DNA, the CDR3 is TGCAGTGCTAGAGGAGGGTCCGAGCAGTACTTC.

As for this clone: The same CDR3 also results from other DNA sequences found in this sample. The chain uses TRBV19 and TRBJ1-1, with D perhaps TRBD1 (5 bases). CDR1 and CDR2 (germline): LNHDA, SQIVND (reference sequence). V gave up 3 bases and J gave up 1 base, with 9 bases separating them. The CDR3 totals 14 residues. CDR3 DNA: TGTGCCAGTAGTATTGGTCAGGGGAACACTGAAGCTTTCTTT. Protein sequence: CASSIGQGNTEAFF.

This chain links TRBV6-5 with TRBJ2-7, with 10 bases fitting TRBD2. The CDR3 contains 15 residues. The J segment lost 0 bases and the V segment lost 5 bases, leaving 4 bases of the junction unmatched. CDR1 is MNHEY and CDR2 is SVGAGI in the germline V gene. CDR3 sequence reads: CASSKRTSGSYEQYF. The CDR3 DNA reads TGTGCCAGCAGTAAGCGGACTAGCGGCTCCTACGAGCAGTACTTC.

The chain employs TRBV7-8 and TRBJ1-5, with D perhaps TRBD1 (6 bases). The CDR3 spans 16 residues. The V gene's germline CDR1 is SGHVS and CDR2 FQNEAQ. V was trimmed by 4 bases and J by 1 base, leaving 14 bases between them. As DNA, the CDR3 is TGTGCCAGCAGCTCGGAACAGGGTAGGAGCAATCAGCCCCAGCATTTT. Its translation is CASSSEQGRSNQPQHF.

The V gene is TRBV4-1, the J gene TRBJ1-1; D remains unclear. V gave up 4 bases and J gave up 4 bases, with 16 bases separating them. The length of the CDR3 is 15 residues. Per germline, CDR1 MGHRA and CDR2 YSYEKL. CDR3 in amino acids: CASSPIRVRGTEAFF. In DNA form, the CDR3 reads TGCGCCAGCAGCCCGATCCGGGTGCGGGGCACTGAAGCTTTCTTT.

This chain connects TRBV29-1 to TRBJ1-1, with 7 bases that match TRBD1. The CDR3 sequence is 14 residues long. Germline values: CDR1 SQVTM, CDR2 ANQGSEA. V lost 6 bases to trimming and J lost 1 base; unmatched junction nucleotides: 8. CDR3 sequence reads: CSVGQQIQNTEAFF. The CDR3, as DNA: TGCAGCGTGGGACAGCAAATCCAGAACACTGAAGCTTTCTTT.

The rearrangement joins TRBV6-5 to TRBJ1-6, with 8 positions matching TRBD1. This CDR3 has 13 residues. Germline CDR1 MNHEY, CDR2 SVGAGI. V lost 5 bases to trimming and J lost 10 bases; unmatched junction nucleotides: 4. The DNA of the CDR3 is TGTGCCAGCAGTACGCGACAGGGGTCACCCCTCCACTTT. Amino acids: CASSTRQGSPLHF.

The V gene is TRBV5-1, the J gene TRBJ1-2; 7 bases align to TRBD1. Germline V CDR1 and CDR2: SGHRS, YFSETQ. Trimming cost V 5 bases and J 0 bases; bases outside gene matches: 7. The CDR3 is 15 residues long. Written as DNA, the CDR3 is TGCGCCAGCAGACCAGGGACAGTTTCTAACTATGGCTACACCTTC. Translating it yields CASRPGTVSNYGYTF. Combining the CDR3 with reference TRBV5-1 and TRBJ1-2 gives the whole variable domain KAGVTQTPRYLIKTRGQQVTLSCSPISGHRSVSWYQQTPGQGLQFLFEYFSETQRNKGNFPGRFSGRQFSNSRSEMNVSTLELGDSALYLCASRPGTVSNYGYTFGSGTRLTVV.

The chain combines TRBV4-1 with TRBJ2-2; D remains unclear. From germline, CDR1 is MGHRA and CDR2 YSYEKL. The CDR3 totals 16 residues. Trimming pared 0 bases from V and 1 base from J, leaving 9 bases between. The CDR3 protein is CASSQEIYRNTGELFF. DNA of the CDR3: TGCGCCAGCAGCCAAGAGATCTACAGGAACACCGGGGAGCTGTTTTTT.

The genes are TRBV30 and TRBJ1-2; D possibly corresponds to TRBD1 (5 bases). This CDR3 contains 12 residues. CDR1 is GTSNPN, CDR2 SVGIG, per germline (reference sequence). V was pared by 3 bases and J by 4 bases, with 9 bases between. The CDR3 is CAWSRQTYGYTF. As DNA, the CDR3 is TGTGCCTGGAGCAGACAGACCTATGGCTACACCTTC.

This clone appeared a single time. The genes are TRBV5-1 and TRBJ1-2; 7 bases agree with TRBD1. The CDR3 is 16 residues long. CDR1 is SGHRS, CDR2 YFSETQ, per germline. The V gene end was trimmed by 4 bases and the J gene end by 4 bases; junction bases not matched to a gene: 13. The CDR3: CASSQNPGTASYGYTF. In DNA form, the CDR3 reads TGCGCCAGCAGCCAGAACCCTGGGACAGCCTCCTATGGCTACACCTTC.

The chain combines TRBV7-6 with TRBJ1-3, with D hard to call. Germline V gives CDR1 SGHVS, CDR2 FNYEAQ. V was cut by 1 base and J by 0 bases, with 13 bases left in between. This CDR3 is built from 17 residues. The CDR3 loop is CASSLVSQSFSGNTIYF. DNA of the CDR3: TGTGCCAGCAGCTTAGTCTCTCAGTCGTTCTCTGGAAACACCATATATTTT.

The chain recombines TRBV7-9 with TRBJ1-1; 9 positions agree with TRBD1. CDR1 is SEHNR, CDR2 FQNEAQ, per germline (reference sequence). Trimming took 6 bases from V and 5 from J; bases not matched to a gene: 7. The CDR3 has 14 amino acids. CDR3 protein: CASSVGTGRTEAFF. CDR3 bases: TGTGCCAGCAGTGTAGGGACAGGGAGAACTGAAGCTTTCTTT.

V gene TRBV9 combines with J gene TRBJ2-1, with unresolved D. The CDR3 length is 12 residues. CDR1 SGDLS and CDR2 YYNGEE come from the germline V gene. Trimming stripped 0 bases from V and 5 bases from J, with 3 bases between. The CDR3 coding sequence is TGTGCCAGCAGCGTAGCCGACAATGAGCAGTTCTTC. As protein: CASSVADNEQFF.

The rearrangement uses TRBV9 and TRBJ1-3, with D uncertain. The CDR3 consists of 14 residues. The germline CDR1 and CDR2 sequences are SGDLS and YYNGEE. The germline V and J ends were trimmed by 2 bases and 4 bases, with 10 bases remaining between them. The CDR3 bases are TGTGCCAGCAGCGTGGGGAGCAGGGGAAACACCATATATTTT. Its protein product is CASSVGSRGNTIYF.

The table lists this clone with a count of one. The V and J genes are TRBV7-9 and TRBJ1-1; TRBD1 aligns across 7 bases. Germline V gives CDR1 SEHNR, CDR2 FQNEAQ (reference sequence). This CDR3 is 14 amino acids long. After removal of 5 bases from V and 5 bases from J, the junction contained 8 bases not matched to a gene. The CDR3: CASSGGTVITEAFF. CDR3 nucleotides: TGTGCCAGCAGCGGAGGGACAGTAATTACTGAAGCTTTCTTT.

CDR3: CAISQGGPLETQYF. The CDR3 bases are TGTGCCATCAGTCAAGGGGGCCCGTTAGAGACCCAGTACTTC. This sequence joins TRBV10-3 and TRBJ2-5, with 7 bases aligning to TRBD1. Germline V gene data show CDR1 as ENHRY and CDR2 as SYGVKD. The CDR3 runs to 14 residues. Trimming removed 5 bases from V and 4 bases from J; junction bases left unmatched: 7.

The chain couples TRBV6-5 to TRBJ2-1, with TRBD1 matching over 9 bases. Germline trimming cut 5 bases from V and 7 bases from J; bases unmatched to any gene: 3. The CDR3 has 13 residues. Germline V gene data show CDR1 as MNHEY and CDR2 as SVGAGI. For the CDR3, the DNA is TGTGCCAGCAGTATTGGACAGGGGAATGAGCAGTTCTTC. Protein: CASSIGQGNEQFF.

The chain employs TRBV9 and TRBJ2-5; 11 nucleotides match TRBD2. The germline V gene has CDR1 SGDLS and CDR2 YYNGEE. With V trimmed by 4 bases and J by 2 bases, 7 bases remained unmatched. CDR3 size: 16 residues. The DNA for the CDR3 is TGTGCCAGCAGCCCCCAAATAGCGGGGGGGCAAGAGACCCAGTACTTC. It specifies CASSPQIAGGQETQYF. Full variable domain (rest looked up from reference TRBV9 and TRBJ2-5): DSGVTQTPKHLITATGQRVTLRCSPRSGDLSVYWYQQSLDQGLQFLIQYYNGEERAKGNILERFSAQQFPDLHSELNLSSLELGDSALYFCASSPQIAGGQETQYFGPGTRLLVL.

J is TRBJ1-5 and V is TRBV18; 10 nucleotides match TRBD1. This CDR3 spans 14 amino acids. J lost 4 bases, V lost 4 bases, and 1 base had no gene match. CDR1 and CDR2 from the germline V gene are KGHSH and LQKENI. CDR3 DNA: TGTGCCAGCTCACTGGGACAGGGGAATCAGCCCCAGCATTTT. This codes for CASSLGQGNQPQHF. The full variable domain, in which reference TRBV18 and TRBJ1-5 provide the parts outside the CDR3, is NAGVMQNPRHLVRRRGQEARLRCSPMKGHSHVYWYRQLPEEGLKFMVYLQKENIIDESGMPKERFSAEFPKEGPSILRIQQVVRGDSAAYFCASSLGQGNQPQHFGDGTRLSIL.